The present entry profiles one T cell receptor (beta chain) with its context. The entry originates in a study of shared clonotypes between healthy human individuals. This CDR3 comprises 13 residues. V lost 7 bases and J lost 4, with 13 bases in between. Germline CDR1 reads LNHDA; CDR2 reads SQIVND (reference sequence). Sequenced by immunoSEQ multiplex PCR; TCRdb stores in-frame clones only, minus some. This repertoire shows more than 2,000,000 clones, over 90% found once; its top ten account for around 0.4%. The clonotype was recovered from a young man in good health. Some clones in this sample may be carry-over from other donors' samples. What was sequenced was naive CD4+ T cells from PBMCs. The subset here: CD45RA+ positively selected. The rearrangement uses TRBV19 and TRBJ1-2; D gene uncertain. CDR3 coding DNA: TGTGCCAGTACACGGACGGGCCTCTATGGCTACACCTTC. This codes for CASTRTGLYGYTF.